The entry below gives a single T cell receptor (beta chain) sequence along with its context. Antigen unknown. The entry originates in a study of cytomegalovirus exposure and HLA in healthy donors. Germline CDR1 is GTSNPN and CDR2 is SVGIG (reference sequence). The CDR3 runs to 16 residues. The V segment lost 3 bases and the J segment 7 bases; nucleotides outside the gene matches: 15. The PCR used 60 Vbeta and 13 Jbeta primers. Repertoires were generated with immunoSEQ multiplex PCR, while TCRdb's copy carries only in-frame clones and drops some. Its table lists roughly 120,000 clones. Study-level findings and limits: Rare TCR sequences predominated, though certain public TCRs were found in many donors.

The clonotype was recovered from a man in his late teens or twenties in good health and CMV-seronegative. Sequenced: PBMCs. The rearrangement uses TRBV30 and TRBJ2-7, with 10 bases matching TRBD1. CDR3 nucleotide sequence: TGTGCCTGGAGGTTAACTCGGACAGGGGGTTCGAGGGAGCAGTACTTC. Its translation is CAWRLTRTGGSREQYF.